Each of the 22 T cell receptor beta chains below was sequenced from the same sample in a study of early T cells in non-severe SARS-CoV-2 infection. TCRdb re-called the 5' RACE reads with MiXCR, one entry per CDR3 protein. The sample lists more than 85,000 distinct CDR3 sequences, approximately 17% seen once, with approximately 5.1% in the top ten. The sample consisted of whole blood, taken at baseline. These receptors came from an adult who was a healthcare worker with PCR-confirmed SARS-CoV-2 infection or an uninfected control (not recorded which).

This clonotype has a handful of counts. The chain has TRBV3-1 and TRBJ2-2; D gene ambiguous. The length of the CDR3 is 13 residues. V shed 5 bases and J shed 8 bases, with 12 bases lying between them. Per the germline V gene, CDR1 is LGHDT and CDR2 is YNNKEL (reference sequence). CDR3: CASSAQGAGELFF. The CDR3 DNA reads as TGTGCCAGCAGCGCCCAAGGAGCTGGGGAGCTGTTTTTT.

This clonotype was counted many times. J is TRBJ1-1 and V is TRBV7-9; no definite D call. This CDR3 is built from 11 residues. CDR1 and CDR2 from the germline V gene are SEHNR and FQNEAQ (reference sequence). V was shortened by 5 bases and J by 1 base, with 2 bases between the two germline ends. The CDR3 loop reads CASSTNTEAFF. The DNA for the CDR3 is TGTGCCAGCAGCACGAACACTGAAGCTTTCTTT.

The chain links TRBV12-3 or TRBV12-4 to TRBJ2-2; the match to TRBD1 covers 9 bases. This CDR3 is 16 amino acids long. V was clipped by 8 bases and J by 7 bases; unmatched bases: 14. In DNA form, the CDR3 reads TGTGCCAGCTACGACTTTACAGGGGGCGCGGGCGGGGAGCTGTTTTTT. Translating gives CASYDFTGGAGGELFF.

This clonotype was seen more than once but under ten times. V is TRBV20-1 and J is TRBJ2-5; 9 nucleotides align to TRBD2. The CDR3 totals 14 residues. The V gene end was trimmed by 4 bases and the J gene end by 2 bases; junction bases not matched to a gene: 5. Per the germline V gene, CDR1 is DFQATT and CDR2 is SNEGSKA (reference sequence). The CDR3 loop reads CSATPSGAQETQYF. For the CDR3, the DNA is TGCAGTGCTACACCTAGCGGGGCTCAAGAGACCCAGTACTTC.

This sequence joins TRBV28 and TRBJ2-7, with D maybe TRBD2 (6 bases). CDR1 is MDHEN, CDR2 SYDVKM, per germline. CDR3 length: 15 amino acids. V was trimmed by 3 bases and J by 2 bases, leaving 14 bases between them. This CDR3 is CASSFGEALAYEQYF. CDR3 DNA: TGTGCCAGCAGTTTTGGGGAGGCGCTTGCCTACGAGCAGTACTTC.

This clonotype was recorded a few times. The rearrangement joins TRBV28 to TRBJ2-1; 10 bases are shared with TRBD2. The length of the CDR3 is 14 residues. Trimming removed 6 bases from V and 6 bases from J; junction bases left unmatched: 5. CDR1 MDHEN and CDR2 SYDVKM come from the germline V gene. Here the CDR3 reads CASRAGLAANEQFF. The DNA of the CDR3 is TGTGCCAGCAGGGCCGGACTAGCGGCCAATGAGCAGTTCTTC.

This clonotype was picked up a small number of times. CDR3 in DNA: TGTGCCAGCAGCTTAGTGTGGGGTACAGATACGCAGTATTTT. The encoded protein is CASSLVWGTDTQYF. The chain employs TRBV11-2 and TRBJ2-3; D remains ambiguous. Germline V gene lookup returns CDR1 SGHAT and CDR2 FQNNGV. The CDR3 is 14 amino acids. Trimming took off 1 base at V and 3 bases at J, with 8 bases between the two ends. The complete variable domain, with remaining parts taken from reference TRBV11-2 and TRBJ2-3, reads EAGVAQSPRYKIIEKRQSVAFWCNPISGHATLYWYQQILGQGPKLLIQFQNNGVVDDSQLPKDRFSAERLKGVDSTLKIQPAKLEDSAVYLCASSLVWGTDTQYFGPGTRLTVL.

There are many counts of this clonotype. The chain's CDR3 is CASSLHYEQYF. In nucleotides, the CDR3 is TGTGCCAGCAGTCTCCACTACGAGCAGTACTTC. The chain recombines TRBV12-3 or TRBV12-4 with TRBJ2-7; no clear D gene. The CDR3 is 11 residues long. V shed 5 bases and J shed 3 bases, with 5 bases lying between them.

This sequence joins TRBV27 and TRBJ1-1, with D possibly being TRBD1 (5 bases). V was trimmed by 7 bases and J by 4 bases, leaving 13 bases between them. The CDR3 spans 13 residues. Germline CDR1 is MNHEY and CDR2 is SMNVEV (reference sequence). The CDR3 region has the DNA TGTGCCAGCATCAGGAGGGGTAGCACTGAAGCTTTCTTT. Its protein product is CASIRRGSTEAFF.

The gene calls are TRBV3-1 and TRBJ1-1, with D possibly being TRBD1 (6 bases). The CDR3 is made up of 14 amino acids. Trimming removed 5 bases from V and 4 bases from J, with 14 bases in between. CDR1 is LGHDT, CDR2 YNNKEL, per germline (reference sequence). The CDR3 region is CASSNIGGSTEAFF. CDR3 nucleotides: TGTGCCAGCAGCAATATAGGGGGGAGCACTGAAGCTTTCTTT.

This clonotype was seen a few times. V is TRBV9 and J is TRBJ2-5, with a tentative D call TRBD1 (5 bases). Germline V CDR1 and CDR2: SGDLS, YYNGEE. The ends were cut back, 0 bases at V and 4 bases at J, with 10 bases in the middle. The CDR3 contains 14 residues. CDR3 DNA sequence: TGTGCCAGCAGCGTAGGGGGCACGGCAGAGACCCAGTACTTC. It is translated as CASSVGGTAETQYF. The full variable domain, in which reference TRBV9 and TRBJ2-5 provide the parts outside the CDR3, is DSGVTQTPKHLITATGQRVTLRCSPRSGDLSVYWYQQSLDQGLQFLIQYYNGEERAKGNILERFSAQQFPDLHSELNLSSLELGDSALYFCASSVGGTAETQYFGPGTRLLVL.

This clonotype was counted a single time. The chain links TRBV18 to TRBJ1-6; TRBD1 might be the D (5 bases). CDR1 KGHSH and CDR2 LQKENI come from the germline V gene. The CDR3 spans 15 residues. V lost 2 bases, J lost 4 bases, and 9 bases lay in between. CDR3 DNA sequence: TGTGCCAGCTCACCATTAGGGACGTATAATTCACCCCTCCACTTT. Translation: CASSPLGTYNSPLHF.

The chain couples TRBV7-2 to TRBJ2-4; D might be TRBD1 (5 bases). This CDR3 has 15 amino acids. Germline V gives CDR1 SGHTA, CDR2 FQGNSA. Trimming shortened V by 2 bases and J by 2 bases, and 10 bases separated the two germline ends. The CDR3 DNA reads as TGTGCCAGCAGCTTACAGGGTTATCCCAAAAACATTCAGTACTTC. Encoded protein: CASSLQGYPKNIQYF.

This clonotype has ten or more counts. The V and J genes are TRBV6-5 and TRBJ2-7, with D possibly being TRBD1 (6 bases). CDR1 and CDR2 (germline): MNHEY, SVGAGI. V was shortened by 5 bases and J by 1 base, with 9 bases between the two germline ends. The CDR3 runs 13 residues. The CDR3 sequence: CASSVGQSYEQYF. The DNA for the CDR3 is TGTGCCAGCAGTGTTGGACAGTCCTACGAGCAGTACTTC.

This chain joins TRBV12-3 or TRBV12-4 and TRBJ1-5; a possible D gene is TRBD1 (5 bases). CDR3 size: 13 residues. V gave up 4 bases and J gave up 4 bases, with 8 bases separating them. Here the CDR3 reads CASSWGSNQPQHF. The CDR3, as DNA: TGTGCCAGCAGTTGGGGGAGTAATCAGCCCCAGCATTTT.

The V call is TRBV10-2, the J call TRBJ2-2, with a tentative D call TRBD1 (6 bases). This CDR3 is built from 16 residues. Between the trimmed V and J ends, which lost 6 bases and 1 base, there was a span of 15 bases. Per the germline V gene, CDR1 is WSHSY and CDR2 is SAAADI. The CDR3 DNA is TGCGCCAGCAGGGCGTTCACAGGGAGGAACACCGGGGAGCTGTTTTTT. Translation: CASRAFTGRNTGELFF.

CDR3 coding DNA: TGTGCCAGCAGCTTAGCGGCGGGAGGCCCGAACACCGGGGAGCTGTTTTTT. The encoded protein is CASSLAAGGPNTGELFF. The V call is TRBV7-9, the J call TRBJ2-2; 8 nucleotides line up with TRBD2. This CDR3 comprises 17 residues. CDR1 SEHNR and CDR2 FQNEAQ come from the germline V gene (reference sequence). J lost 0 bases, V lost 0 bases, and 3 bases had no gene match.

The genes are TRBV6-5 and TRBJ2-1, with 10 bases lining up with TRBD2. This CDR3 region has 16 residues. The V gene's germline CDR1 is MNHEY and CDR2 SVGAGI. V shed 4 bases, J shed 1 base, and the junction held 4 bases outside the gene matches. CDR3 protein: CASSLVGLASYNEQFF. Written as DNA, the CDR3 is TGTGCCAGCAGTTTGGTGGGACTAGCGTCCTACAATGAGCAGTTCTTC.

The rearrangement uses TRBV6-2 or TRBV6-3 and TRBJ1-4, with D unresolved. Germline V gene sequence: CDR1 MNHEY, CDR2 SVGEGT. This CDR3 spans 13 amino acids. Trimming left V 6 bases short and J 3 bases short, with 8 bases between. CDR3 nucleotides: TGTGCCAGCAGCGACATATCTAATGAAAAACTGTTTTTT. This sequence encodes CASSDISNEKLFF.

This chain connects TRBV12-3 or TRBV12-4 to TRBJ2-7, with 7 bases aligning to TRBD1. The V segment lost 3 bases and the J segment 5 bases; nucleotides outside the gene matches: 7. The length of the CDR3 is 14 residues. The CDR3, as DNA: TGTGCCAGCAGTTTCAGGGACAGTTACGACGAGCAGTACTTC. This gives the protein CASSFRDSYDEQYF.

This chain uses TRBV4-2 with TRBJ2-3; 9 nucleotides line up with TRBD2. This CDR3 has 16 residues. With V trimmed by 0 bases and J by 1 base, 2 bases remained unmatched. CDR1 is LGHNA and CDR2 is YNFKEQ in the germline V gene. The CDR3 region has the DNA TGTGCCAGCAGCCAAGAGGCGGGAGGGGGCACAGATACGCAGTATTTT. Translating gives CASSQEAGGGTDTQYF.

V and J are TRBV20-1 and TRBJ1-1, with D possibly being TRBD1 (6 bases). CDR3 length equals 13 residues. Trimming left V 3 bases short and J 0 bases short, with 8 bases between. CDR1 is DFQATT and CDR2 is SNEGSKA in the germline V gene (reference sequence). The chain's CDR3 is CSARGHLNTEAFF. The CDR3 nucleotides read TGCAGTGCTAGGGGACACTTGAACACTGAAGCTTTCTTT.